This T cell receptor (beta chain) was documented in a study of T cells in localized non-small cell lung cancer. Study-wide results and caveats: In adjacent lung, a median approximately 60 of the top 100 tumor clones were found.

Concerning this clone: What it binds is unknown.

Here immunoSEQ multiplex PCR was the method, and the copy in TCRdb shows in-frame clones only, minus some. The table lists more than 20,000 clones, about 90% of them singletons. V lost 6 bases to trimming and J lost 7 bases, with 16 bases between them. Germline values: CDR1 MNHEY, CDR2 SVGAGI. CDR3 length: 14 residues. This chain links TRBV6-5 with TRBJ1-3; D remains ambiguous. The sequence derives from a male donor at least 60 years old with stage I squamous cell lung carcinoma. The specimen comprised peripheral blood, sampled before any cancer treatment. In DNA form, the CDR3 reads TGTGCCAGCAGCCGCGGACTTGAAAGTAACACCATATATTTT. Protein: CASSRGLESNTIYF.